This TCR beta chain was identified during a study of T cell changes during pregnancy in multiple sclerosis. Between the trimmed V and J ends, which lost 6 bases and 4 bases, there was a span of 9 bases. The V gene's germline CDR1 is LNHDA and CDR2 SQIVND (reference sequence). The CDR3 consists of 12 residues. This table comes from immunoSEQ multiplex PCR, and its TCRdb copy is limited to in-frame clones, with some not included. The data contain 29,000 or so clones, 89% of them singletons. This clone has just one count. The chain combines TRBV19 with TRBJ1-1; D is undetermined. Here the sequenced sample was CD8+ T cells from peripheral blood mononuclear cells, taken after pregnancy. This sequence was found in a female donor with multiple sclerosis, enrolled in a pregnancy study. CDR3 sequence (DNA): TGTGCCAGTAGCCCGGGAGGCACTGAAGCTTTCTTT. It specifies CASSPGGTEAFF.